The 30 T cell receptor beta chains reported below all come from one sample, sequenced in a study of T cell responses to AZD1222 COVID-19 vaccine. Profiled with immunoSEQ multiplex PCR; TCRdb holds only in-frame clones, not every one. Here the sample spans under 170,000 clones, around 90% being singletons. The source was peripheral blood, collected 28 days after the second AZD1222 dose. These receptors came from an adult who received the AZD1222 COVID-19 vaccine.

This chain uses TRBV5-4 with TRBJ2-5; TRBD1 matches at 7 bases. Germline V gene sequence: CDR1 SGHNT, CDR2 YYREEE (reference sequence). With 4 bases clipped from V and 1 base from J, the junction kept 7 bases outside the gene matches. The CDR3 covers 15 residues. Here the CDR3 DNA reads TGTGCCAGCAGCGGCTGGACAGGACGCCAAGAGACCCAGTACTTC. Residues: CASSGWTGRQETQYF.

The genes are TRBV28 and TRBJ1-6; D ambiguous. Germline CDR1 is MDHEN and CDR2 is SYDVKM. The CDR3 covers 15 residues. V was trimmed by 6 bases and J by 11 bases, leaving 20 bases between them. The CDR3 protein is CASSLVQELGPPLHF. Here the CDR3 DNA reads TGTGCCAGCAGCCTCGTTCAGGAGTTAGGTCCACCCCTCCACTTT.

This chain uses TRBV24-1 with TRBJ2-5, with 8 bases fitting TRBD2. V dropped 10 bases and J dropped 4; count of bases not matched to a gene: 7. Germline loops: CDR1 KGHDR, CDR2 SFDVKD. The CDR3 loop spans 13 amino acids. The CDR3 sequence: CATSIAGIETQYF. The CDR3 DNA reads as TGTGCCACTTCAATAGCGGGGATAGAGACCCAGTACTTC.

J is TRBJ1-5 and V is TRBV9; tentative D call: TRBD1 (6 bases). The CDR3 is 15 amino acids. In germline, CDR1 is SGDLS, CDR2 YYNGEE. With 4 bases removed from V and 2 bases from J, the gap between germline ends came to 13 bases. CDR3 residues: CASSRTGGGNQPQHF. As DNA, the CDR3 is TGTGCCAGCAGCAGGACGGGGGGCGGCAATCAGCCCCAGCATTTT. The whole variable domain, remainder taken from reference TRBV9 and TRBJ1-5, is DSGVTQTPKHLITATGQRVTLRCSPRSGDLSVYWYQQSLDQGLQFLIQYYNGEERAKGNILERFSAQQFPDLHSELNLSSLELGDSALYFCASSRTGGGNQPQHFGDGTRLSIL.

The J gene is TRBJ2-7, the V gene TRBV5-1, with 10 bases lining up with TRBD2. The CDR3 totals 16 residues. CDR1 SGHRS and CDR2 YFSETQ come from the germline V gene. With V trimmed by 4 bases and J by 2 bases, 9 bases remained unmatched. The CDR3 bases are TGCGCCAGCAGCGTTGATCCCACTAGCGGGACCTACGAGCAGTACTTC. This encodes CASSVDPTSGTYEQYF.

The genes are TRBV27 and TRBJ1-4; no clear D. Germline values: CDR1 MNHEY, CDR2 SMNVEV (reference sequence). The CDR3 totals 13 residues. Trimming stripped 5 bases from V and 7 bases from J, with 11 bases between. CDR3 protein: CASSRRESEKLFF. The CDR3 bases are TGTGCCAGCAGTAGACGAGAAAGTGAAAAACTGTTTTTT.

The V and J genes are TRBV29-1 and TRBJ2-7; 7 nucleotides agree with TRBD1. V was pared by 6 bases and J by 4 bases, with 12 bases of the junction left unmatched. CDR3 length equals 14 residues. Germline CDR1 reads SQVTM; CDR2 reads ANQGSEA. In nucleotides, the CDR3 is TGCAGCGTCCATGGAGAGAGGGGGCGGTACGAGCAGTACTTC. Translation: CSVHGERGRYEQYF.

This chain joins TRBV5-1 and TRBJ2-3; 9 nucleotides match TRBD2. V lost 2 bases and J lost 5; bases outside the gene matches: 6. This CDR3 comprises 15 residues. CDR1 and CDR2 (germline): SGHRS, YFSETQ. The CDR3 region is CASSLLAGDLDTQYF. The CDR3 coding sequence is TGCGCCAGCAGCTTACTAGCGGGTGATTTAGATACGCAGTATTTT.

The chain uses TRBV7-9 and TRBJ1-2; 7 positions match TRBD1. V lost 3 bases to trimming and J lost 6 bases; unmatched junction nucleotides: 4. CDR1 SEHNR and CDR2 FQNEAQ come from the germline V gene (reference sequence). The CDR3 loop spans 13 amino acids. The CDR3 here is CASSFSGGNGYTF. The DNA of the CDR3 is TGTGCCAGCAGCTTCTCAGGGGGTAATGGCTACACCTTC.

J is TRBJ1-2 and V is TRBV15, with 8 bases lining up with TRBD1. Germline assignment: CDR1 LNHNV and CDR2 YYDKDF (reference sequence). This CDR3 is built from 15 residues. Trimming at V came to 0 bases and at J to 6 bases, leaving 6 bases not matched to a gene. This CDR3 is CATSRDPSGGNGYTF. The CDR3 DNA reads TGTGCCACCAGCAGAGATCCTTCAGGGGGCAATGGCTACACCTTC. Full variable domain (outside the CDR3, taken from reference TRBV15 and TRBJ1-2): DAMVIQNPRYQVTQFGKPVTLSCSQTLNHNVMYWYQQKSSQAPKLLFHYYDKDFNNEADTPDNFQSRRPNTSFCFLDIRSPGLGDTAMYLCATSRDPSGGNGYTFGSGTRLTVV.

The sample holds one count of this clone. The V gene is TRBV7-3, the J gene TRBJ2-1; 8 bases agree with TRBD2. Germline lookup yields CDR1 SGHTA and CDR2 FQGTGA. After removal of 10 bases from V and 10 bases from J, the junction contained 18 bases not matched to a gene. This CDR3 region has 15 residues. This chain's CDR3 is CATSKGVAGISEQFF. DNA for the CDR3: TGTGCCACCTCCAAGGGGGTAGCGGGAATTTCCGAGCAGTTCTTC.

The V and J genes are TRBV6-5 and TRBJ2-6; D is unresolved. This CDR3 spans 14 amino acids. CDR1 and CDR2 from the germline V gene are MNHEY and SVGAGI. V was shortened by 7 bases and J by 4 bases, with 11 bases between the two germline ends. CDR3 nucleotides: TGTGCCAGCACCTTGATCTCAGGGGCCAACGTCCTGACTTTC. Translated: CASTLISGANVLTF.

The chain joins TRBV27 to TRBJ2-7; D is possibly TRBD1 (6 bases). The germline V gene has CDR1 MNHEY and CDR2 SMNVEV (reference sequence). The CDR3 spans 13 residues. Trimming stripped 5 bases from V and 3 bases from J, with 11 bases between. CDR3 loop: CASSTTGSYEQYF. The CDR3 coding sequence is TGTGCCAGCAGTACAACAGGGAGCTACGAGCAGTACTTC.

This chain joins TRBV5-1 and TRBJ2-3; unclear D gene. Germline CDR1 is SGHRS and CDR2 is YFSETQ. This CDR3 comprises 14 residues. Trimming removed 2 bases from V and 2 bases from J, with 9 bases in between. DNA for the CDR3: TGCGCCAGCAGCTTCGGGCGGCCCACAGATACGCAGTATTTT. Translating it yields CASSFGRPTDTQYF. Full variable domain (rest looked up from reference TRBV5-1 and TRBJ2-3): KAGVTQTPRYLIKTRGQQVTLSCSPISGHRSVSWYQQTPGQGLQFLFEYFSETQRNKGNFPGRFSGRQFSNSRSEMNVSTLELGDSALYLCASSFGRPTDTQYFGPGTRLTVL.

The rearrangement joins TRBV5-1 to TRBJ2-7; D unresolved. V was trimmed by 5 bases and J by 0 bases, leaving 12 bases between them. Germline CDR1 SGHRS, CDR2 YFSETQ. The CDR3 sequence is 14 residues long. This CDR3 is CASRGSQLSYEQYF. CDR3 nucleotides: TGCGCCAGCAGGGGGTCACAACTCTCCTACGAGCAGTACTTC.

This sequence joins TRBV19 and TRBJ2-1; no clear D gene. The CDR3 has 16 amino acids. V lost 6 bases and J 13 bases, leaving 28 bases between the germline ends. Germline V lookup: CDR1 LNHDA, CDR2 SQIVND (reference sequence). CDR3 nucleotides: TGTGCCAGTAGCCCCGAACCCTGGACGGCCAGAGAGAGACAGTTCTTC. Residues: CASSPEPWTARERQFF.

The genes are TRBV11-2 and TRBJ2-7, with 8 bases lining up with TRBD1. The germline V gene encodes CDR1 SGHAT and CDR2 FQNNGV. V was clipped by 5 bases and J by 4 bases; unmatched bases: 13. The CDR3 runs 16 residues. CDR3 DNA: TGTGCCAGCAGCCCGAAACCGGGACAGGTGACATACGAGCAGTACTTC. Its translation is CASSPKPGQVTYEQYF.

CDR3 protein: CASSLEDRGKPNYGYTF. Here the CDR3 DNA reads TGTGCCAGCAGCTTAGAGGATCGTGGGAAACCTAACTATGGCTACACCTTC. The chain joins TRBV11-3 to TRBJ1-2; D unclear. The V gene's germline CDR1 is SGHNT and CDR2 YENEEA. The V gene lost 0 bases and the J gene lost 0 bases, with 14 bases spanning the gap. The CDR3 runs to 17 residues.

The V and J genes are TRBV19 and TRBJ2-5, with 9 bases aligning to TRBD2. The CDR3 has 15 residues. Germline V gives CDR1 LNHDA, CDR2 SQIVND (reference sequence). J gave up 5 bases and V 1 base, and 5 bases lay outside the gene matches. Written as DNA, the CDR3 is TGTGCCAGTAGTATAGGGACTAGCGCTGGCGAGACCCAGTACTTC. Amino acids: CASSIGTSAGETQYF.

The chain employs TRBV2 and TRBJ2-7; 10 bases line up with TRBD2. This CDR3 is built from 14 residues. V was clipped by 10 bases and J by 0 bases; unmatched bases: 6. Looked up from germline, CDR1 is SNHLY and CDR2 is FYNNEI. In DNA, the CDR3 is TGTGCCACCCAGACTAGCGGGTTCTCCTACGAGCAGTACTTC. This translates into CATQTSGFSYEQYF.

This clone was detected only a few times. This chain connects TRBV2 to TRBJ2-1; 11 bases are shared with TRBD2. The CDR3 runs 14 residues. J lost 8 bases, V lost 9 bases, and 9 bases had no gene match. The germline gives CDR1 SNHLY, CDR2 FYNNEI. The CDR3 spells CASKTSGIIYEQFF. The CDR3 region has the DNA TGTGCCAGTAAGACTAGCGGGATAATATATGAGCAGTTCTTC.

The chain joins TRBV28 to TRBJ1-6; a possible D gene is TRBD1 (6 bases). The length of the CDR3 is 16 residues. From germline, CDR1 is MDHEN and CDR2 SYDVKM. Trimming removed 3 bases from V and 3 bases from J, with 12 bases in between. Here the CDR3 reads CASSLGGGGYNSPLHF. For the CDR3, the DNA is TGTGCCAGCAGTTTGGGAGGGGGGGGCTATAATTCACCCCTCCACTTT. Based on the CDR3 plus reference TRBV28 and TRBJ1-6, the full variable domain is DVKVTQSSRYLVKRTGEKVFLECVQDMDHENMFWYRQDPGLGLRLIYFSYDVKMKEKGDIPEGYSVSREKKERFSLILESASTNQTSMYLCASSLGGGGYNSPLHFGNGTRLTVT.

V gene TRBV19 combines with J gene TRBJ2-7; D is ambiguous. CDR1 LNHDA and CDR2 SQIVND come from the germline V gene (reference sequence). The CDR3 runs 11 residues. The V gene lost 5 bases and the J gene lost 2 bases, with 4 bases spanning the gap. Here the CDR3 reads CASSPTYEQYF. The CDR3 coding sequence is TGTGCCAGTAGTCCAACCTACGAGCAGTACTTC.

This chain's CDR3 is CASSLISSYNEQFF. Written as DNA, the CDR3 is TGTGCCAGCAGCTTGATTAGCTCCTACAATGAGCAGTTCTTC. The chain joins TRBV5-4 to TRBJ2-1; the D is unclear. V shed 1 base and J shed 0 bases, with 5 bases lying between them. The germline CDR1 and CDR2 sequences are SGHNT and YYREEE (reference sequence). The CDR3 extends over 14 amino acids.

J is TRBJ2-3 and V is TRBV7-9; weak D call: TRBD2 (6 bases). V lost 11 bases to trimming and J lost 3 bases, with 9 bases between them. The CDR3 runs 11 residues. Germline assignment: CDR1 SEHNR and CDR2 FQNEAQ (reference sequence). The DNA for the CDR3 is TGTGCCGGGGGGTGGACAGATACGCAGTATTTT. Protein product: CAGGWTDTQYF.

This chain connects TRBV5-4 to TRBJ2-5; perhaps TRBD1 as D (5 bases). This CDR3 has 14 residues. Trimming stripped 4 bases from V and 0 bases from J, with 10 bases between. Germline V gives CDR1 SGHNT, CDR2 YYREEE (reference sequence). The CDR3 is CASSPTGHQETQYF. CDR3 DNA sequence: TGTGCCAGCAGCCCAACAGGTCACCAAGAGACCCAGTACTTC.

The rearrangement joins TRBV7-6 to TRBJ1-1; TRBD1 is a possible D gene (5 bases). This CDR3 has 14 amino acids. Germline values: CDR1 SGHVS, CDR2 FNYEAQ. Trimming pared 3 bases from V and 5 bases from J, leaving 13 bases between. The CDR3 is CASSFQPGRTEAFF. DNA for the CDR3: TGTGCCAGCAGCTTCCAGCCAGGGAGGACTGAAGCTTTCTTT.

The CDR3 spells CASSIEGSFTYGYTF. The CDR3 region has the DNA TGTGCCAGTAGTATTGAGGGCAGCTTCACCTATGGCTACACCTTC. The rearrangement joins TRBV19 to TRBJ1-2, with D unclear. The CDR3 is made up of 15 amino acids. The V end was cut by 3 bases, the J end by 4 bases, with 15 bases between. CDR1 and CDR2 (germline): LNHDA, SQIVND (reference sequence).

V gene TRBV2 combines with J gene TRBJ1-4; no firm D call. Germline V gene data show CDR1 as SNHLY and CDR2 as FYNNEI. The CDR3 covers 14 residues. V lost 3 bases to trimming and J lost 4 bases, with 9 bases between them. Written as DNA, the CDR3 is TGTGCCAGCAGTGACAGCAGGAATAATGAAAAACTGTTTTTT. Its translation: CASSDSRNNEKLFF.

This chain links TRBV14 with TRBJ2-7, with TRBD1 matching over 10 bases. The germline CDR1 and CDR2 sequences are SGHDN and FVKESK. The CDR3 has 16 residues. The V and J ends lost 2 bases and 4 bases, in that order; junction bases with no gene match: 8. CDR3 sequence: CASSQLHPGQGYEQYF. CDR3 DNA sequence: TGTGCCAGCAGCCAACTACACCCGGGACAGGGGTACGAGCAGTACTTC.